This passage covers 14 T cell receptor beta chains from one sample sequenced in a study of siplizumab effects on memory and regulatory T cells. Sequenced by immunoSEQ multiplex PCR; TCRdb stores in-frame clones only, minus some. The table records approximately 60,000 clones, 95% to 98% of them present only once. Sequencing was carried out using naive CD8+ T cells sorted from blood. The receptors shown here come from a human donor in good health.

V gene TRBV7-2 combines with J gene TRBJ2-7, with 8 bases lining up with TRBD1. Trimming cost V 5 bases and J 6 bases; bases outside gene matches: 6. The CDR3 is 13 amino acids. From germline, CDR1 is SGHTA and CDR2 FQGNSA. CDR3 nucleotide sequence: TGTGCCAGCAGCCAAGGACAGGGTAGCGAGCAGTACTTC. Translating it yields CASSQGQGSEQYF.

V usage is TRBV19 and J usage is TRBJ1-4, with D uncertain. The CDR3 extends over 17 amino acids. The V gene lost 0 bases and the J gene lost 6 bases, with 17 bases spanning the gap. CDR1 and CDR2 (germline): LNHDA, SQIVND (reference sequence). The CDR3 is CASSIDETPIGHEKLFF. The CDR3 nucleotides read TGTGCCAGTAGTATAGACGAAACCCCAATCGGGCATGAAAAACTGTTTTTT.

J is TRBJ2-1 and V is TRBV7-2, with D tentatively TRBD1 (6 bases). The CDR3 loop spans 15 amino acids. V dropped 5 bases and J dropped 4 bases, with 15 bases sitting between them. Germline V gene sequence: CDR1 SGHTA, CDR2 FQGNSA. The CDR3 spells CASSPQGGNYNEQFF. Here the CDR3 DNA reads TGTGCCAGCAGCCCCCAAGGGGGTAATTACAATGAGCAGTTCTTC.

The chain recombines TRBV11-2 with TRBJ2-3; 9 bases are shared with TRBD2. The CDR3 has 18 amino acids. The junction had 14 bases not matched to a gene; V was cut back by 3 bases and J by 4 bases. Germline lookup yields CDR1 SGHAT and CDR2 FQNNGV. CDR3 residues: CASSLDLNSGGSADTQYF. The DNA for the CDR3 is TGTGCCAGCAGCTTGGACCTTAATAGCGGGGGAAGCGCAGATACGCAGTATTTT.

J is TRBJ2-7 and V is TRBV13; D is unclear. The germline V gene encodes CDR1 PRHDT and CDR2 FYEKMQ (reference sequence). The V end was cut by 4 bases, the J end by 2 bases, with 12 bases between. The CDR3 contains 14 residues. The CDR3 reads CASSSTDKTYEQYF. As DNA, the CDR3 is TGTGCCAGCAGCTCTACCGACAAGACCTACGAGCAGTACTTC.

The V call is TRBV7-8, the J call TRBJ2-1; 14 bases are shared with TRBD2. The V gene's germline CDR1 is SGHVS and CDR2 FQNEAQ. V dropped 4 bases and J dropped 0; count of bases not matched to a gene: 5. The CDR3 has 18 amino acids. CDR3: CASSSGLAGEHSYNEQFF. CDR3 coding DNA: TGTGCCAGCAGCTCGGGACTAGCGGGGGAGCACTCCTACAATGAGCAGTTCTTC. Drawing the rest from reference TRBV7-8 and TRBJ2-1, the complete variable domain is GAGVSQSPRYKVAKRGQDVALRCDPISGHVSLFWYQQALGQGPEFLTYFQNEAQLDKSGLPSDRFFAERPEGSVSTLKIQRTQQEDSAVYLCASSSGLAGEHSYNEQFFGPGTRLTVL.

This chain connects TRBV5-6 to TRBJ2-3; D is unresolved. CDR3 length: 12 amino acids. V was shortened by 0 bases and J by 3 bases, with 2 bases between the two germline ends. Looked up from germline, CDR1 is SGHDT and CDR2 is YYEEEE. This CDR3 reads CASSLETDTQYF. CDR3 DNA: TGTGCCAGCAGCTTGGAGACAGATACGCAGTATTTT.

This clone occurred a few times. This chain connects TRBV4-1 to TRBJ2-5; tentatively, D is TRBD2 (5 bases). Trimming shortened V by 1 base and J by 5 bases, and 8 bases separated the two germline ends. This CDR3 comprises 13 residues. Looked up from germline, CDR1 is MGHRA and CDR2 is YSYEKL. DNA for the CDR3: TGCGCCAGCAGCCAAGTGGGCGGGGAGACCCAGTACTTC. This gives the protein CASSQVGGETQYF.

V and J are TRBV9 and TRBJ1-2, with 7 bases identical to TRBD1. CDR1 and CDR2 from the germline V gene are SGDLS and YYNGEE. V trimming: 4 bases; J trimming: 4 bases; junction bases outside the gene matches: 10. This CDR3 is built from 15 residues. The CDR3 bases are TGTGCCAGCAGCCCAGGGGGGACAGCGGTCTATGGCTACACCTTC. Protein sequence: CASSPGGTAVYGYTF.

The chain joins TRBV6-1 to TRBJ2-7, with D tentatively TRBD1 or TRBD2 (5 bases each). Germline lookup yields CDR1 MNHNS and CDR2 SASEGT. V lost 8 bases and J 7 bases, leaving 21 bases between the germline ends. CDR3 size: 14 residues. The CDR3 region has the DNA TGTGCCAGCGGCGCCGGGACGGACCTCTTAGAGCAGTACTTC. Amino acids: CASGAGTDLLEQYF.

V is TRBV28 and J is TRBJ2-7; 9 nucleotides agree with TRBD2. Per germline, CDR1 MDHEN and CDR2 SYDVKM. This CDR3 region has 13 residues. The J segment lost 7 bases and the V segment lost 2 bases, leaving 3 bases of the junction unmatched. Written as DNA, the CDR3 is TGTGCCAGCAGTTTACCTAGCGGGGTAGAGCAGTACTTC. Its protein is CASSLPSGVEQYF.

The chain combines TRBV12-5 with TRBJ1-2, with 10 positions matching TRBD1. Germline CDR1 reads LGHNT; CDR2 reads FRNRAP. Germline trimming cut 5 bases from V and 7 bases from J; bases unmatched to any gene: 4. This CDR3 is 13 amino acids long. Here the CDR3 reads CASGPGQGFGYTF. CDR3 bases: TGTGCTAGTGGTCCGGGACAGGGGTTTGGCTACACCTTC.

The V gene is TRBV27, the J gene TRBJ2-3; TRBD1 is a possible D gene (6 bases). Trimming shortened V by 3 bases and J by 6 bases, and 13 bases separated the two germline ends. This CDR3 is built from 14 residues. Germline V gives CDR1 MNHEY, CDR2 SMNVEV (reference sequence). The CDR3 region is CASSLGAIWDTQYF. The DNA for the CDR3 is TGTGCCAGCAGTTTGGGGGCCATCTGGGATACGCAGTATTTT.

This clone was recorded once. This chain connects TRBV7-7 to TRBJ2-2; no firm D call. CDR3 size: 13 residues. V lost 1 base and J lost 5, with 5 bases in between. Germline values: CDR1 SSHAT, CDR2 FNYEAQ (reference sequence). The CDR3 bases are TGTGCCAGCAGCTTAGGGGGAACCGGGGAGCTGTTTTTT. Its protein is CASSLGGTGELFF.